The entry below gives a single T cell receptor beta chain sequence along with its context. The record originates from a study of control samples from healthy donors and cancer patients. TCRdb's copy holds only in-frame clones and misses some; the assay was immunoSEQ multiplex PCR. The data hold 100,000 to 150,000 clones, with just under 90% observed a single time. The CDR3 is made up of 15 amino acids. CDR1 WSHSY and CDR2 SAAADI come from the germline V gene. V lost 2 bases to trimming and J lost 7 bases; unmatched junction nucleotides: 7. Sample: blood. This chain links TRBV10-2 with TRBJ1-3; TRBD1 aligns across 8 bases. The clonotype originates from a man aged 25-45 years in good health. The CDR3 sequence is CASSEQGTGYNTIYF. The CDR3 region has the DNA TGCGCCAGCAGTGAGCAAGGGACAGGATATAACACCATATATTTT.